These T cell receptor beta chains were read from a single sample in a study of a mutant IDH1 vaccine in newly diagnosed glioma. These receptors have no known antigen. Measured with immunoSEQ multiplex PCR; TCRdb has only the in-frame clones, and not every one. Altogether about 26,000 clones are present, approximately 87% being singletons, with the ten largest covering 25% to 35%. Material: PBMCs, obtained from a glioma patient whose treatment included an IDH1 peptide vaccine. These receptor sequences come from a man younger than 45 with glioma. Each CDR3 is given with its conserved first and last residue. D genes are given only for firm matches. Not every row has a clone size; where given, it reads once, few, many or a size class.

TRBD2 | TRBJ2-1 | . | TRBV27 | CASSILAGGNEQFF | TGTGCCAGCAGTATACTAGCGGGAGGAAATGAGCAGTTCTTC
. | TRBJ1-5 | few | TRBV19 | CASSIRDSNQPQHF | TGTGCCAGTAGTATTAGGGATAGCAATCAGCCCCAGCATTTT
. | TRBJ1-6 | . | TRBV6-5 | CASSYTQNSPLHF | TGTGCCAGCAGCTACACCCAGAATTCACCCCTCCACTTT
. | TRBJ1-6 | . | TRBV10-2 | CASSQTVTALHF | TGCGCCAGCAGTCAAACAGTCACGGCCCTCCACTTT
. | TRBJ2-2 | . | TRBV11-1 | CASSLSRLNTGELFF | TGTGCCAGCAGCTTATCCCGGTTGAACACCGGGGAGCTGTTTTTT
. | TRBJ1-5 | . | TRBV28 | CASSLGYQPQHF | TGTGCCAGCAGTTTGGGTTATCAGCCCCAGCATTTT
. | TRBJ2-5 | . | TRBV2 | CASSIVRKETQYF | TGTGCCAGCAGCATCGTGAGGAAAGAGACCCAGTACTTC
. | TRBJ2-3 | few | TRBV4-3 | CASSPRPGGLRTDTQYF | TGCGCCAGCAGCCCCCGTCCGGGGGGCCTCCGCACAGATACGCAGTATTTT
TRBD2 | TRBJ2-7 | . | TRBV10-3 | CAIMSGETYEQYF | TGTGCCATCATGAGCGGGGAGACCTACGAGCAGTACTTC
TRBD1 | TRBJ1-1 | . | TRBV6-1 | CASSVQGAHTEAFF | TGTGCCAGCAGTGTACAGGGGGCACACACTGAAGCTTTCTTT
TRBD2 | TRBJ2-1 | . | TRBV9 | CASSTASGAYNEQFF | TGTGCCAGCAGTACAGCTAGCGGAGCCTACAATGAGCAGTTCTTC
. | TRBJ1-2 | . | TRBV30 | CAWSTGNGGYTF | TGTGCCTGGTCAACAGGGAATGGAGGCTACACCTTC
TRBD2 | TRBJ2-5 | . | TRBV29-1 | CSVALGTSGTPYQETQYF | TGCAGCGTTGCACTCGGGACTAGCGGAACTCCGTACCAAGAGACCCAGTACTTC
. | TRBJ1-4 | . | TRBV6-7 | CASSSTVAPRKLFF | TGTGCCAGCAGTTCCACAGTTGCCCCTCGGAAACTGTTTTTT
. | TRBJ1-4 | . | TRBV10-3 | CAISDPGREEKLFF | TGTGCCATCAGTGACCCAGGAAGGGAGGAAAAACTGTTTTTT
TRBD1 | TRBJ2-3 | . | TRBV5-1 | CASSGGTAEDTQYF | TGCGCCAGCAGCGGTGGGACAGCCGAAGATACGCAGTATTTT
. | TRBJ1-3 | . | TRBV4-3 | CASSQDSRRAGNTIYF | TGCGCCAGCAGCCAAGATTCCCGAAGGGCCGGAAACACCATATATTTT
. | TRBJ1-1 | . | TRBV4-2 | CASNLHPGGNTEAFF | TGTGCCAGCAACCTCCACCCGGGGGGGAACACTGAAGCTTTCTTT
TRBD1 | TRBJ2-7 | . | TRBV5-1 | CASSLALDRSSYEQYF | TGCGCCAGCAGCTTGGCCTTGGACAGGAGCTCCTACGAGCAGTACTTC
. | TRBJ2-5 | . | TRBV7-2 | CASSLLGGETQYF | TGTGCCAGCAGCTTACTGGGGGGAGAGACCCAGTACTTC
. | TRBJ2-6 | . | TRBV7-8 | CASSLAGANVLTF | TGTGCCAGCAGCTTAGCCGGGGCCAACGTCCTGACTTTC
TRBD1 | TRBJ1-4 | . | TRBV28 | CASSSRTGGYEKLFF | TGTGCCAGCAGTTCTCGGACAGGGGGCTATGAAAAACTGTTTTTT
. | TRBJ2-7 | . | TRBV2 | CASRQTYEQYF | TGTGCCAGCAGGCAGACCTACGAGCAGTACTTC
. | TRBJ2-7 | . | TRBV29-1 | CSVEAGLTYEQYF | TGCAGCGTTGAAGCGGGTTTAACCTACGAGCAGTACTTC
TRBD1 | TRBJ1-2 | . | TRBV14 | CASSHGTGQTNYGYTF | TGTGCCAGCAGCCATGGGACAGGACAAACTAACTATGGCTACACCTTC
. | TRBJ1-5 | . | TRBV12-5 | CASGLDRNQPQHF | TGTGCTAGTGGTTTGGATCGCAATCAGCCCCAGCATTTT
. | TRBJ1-1 | . | TRBV27 | CASRPPGENTEAFF | TGTGCCAGCAGGCCACCGGGAGAGAACACTGAAGCTTTCTTT
. | TRBJ1-2 | . | TRBV30 | CAWSVQGLYYGYTF | TGTGCCTGGAGTGTACAGGGCCTTTACTATGGCTACACCTTC
. | TRBJ2-5 | . | TRBV13 | CASSLLTNQETQYF | TGTGCCAGCAGCTTGCTAACCAATCAAGAGACCCAGTACTTC
. | TRBJ2-5 | . | TRBV10-2 | CASSSTRGLQYF | TGCGCCAGCAGTTCGACCCGCGGACTACAGTACTTC
. | TRBJ2-6 | . | TRBV28 | CASSSGSSGANVLTF | TGTGCCAGCAGCTCAGGGAGCTCTGGGGCCAACGTCCTGACTTTC
. | TRBJ2-7 | . | TRBV4-1 | CASSPVQELSSYEQYF | TGCGCCAGCAGCCCCGTGCAGGAGTTGAGCTCCTACGAGCAGTACTTC
TRBD1 | TRBJ1-1 | . | TRBV7-2 | CASSAMGQGAWGTEAFF | TGTGCCAGCAGCGCAATGGGACAGGGGGCATGGGGGACTGAAGCTTTCTTT
. | TRBJ2-1 | . | TRBV5-1 | CASSPDLASDEQFF | TGCGCCAGCAGCCCGGACCTAGCTAGCGATGAGCAGTTCTTC
. | TRBJ1-1 | few | TRBV2 | CASSLRRYTEAFF | TGTGCCAGCAGTCTACGAAGGTACACTGAAGCTTTCTTT
TRBD1 | TRBJ2-5 | . | TRBV25-1 | CASSEYRQGETQYF | TGTGCCAGCAGTGAATATAGACAGGGGGAGACCCAGTACTTC
. | TRBJ2-7 | . | TRBV30 | CAWSVVASASSYEQYF | TGTGCCTGGAGTGTAGTTGCTAGCGCCAGCTCCTACGAGCAGTACTTC
TRBD1 | TRBJ1-1 | once | TRBV6-1 | CASSERQGVTEAFF | TGTGCCAGCAGTGAAAGACAGGGGGTCACTGAAGCTTTCTTT
. | TRBJ1-1 | . | TRBV4-3 | CASSQGPLMNTEAFF | TGCGCCAGCAGCCAAGGGCCCCTTATGAACACTGAAGCTTTCTTT
TRBD1 | TRBJ1-3 | . | TRBV18 | CASSQTGTGGPFSGNTIYF | TGTGCCAGCTCACAAACCGGGACAGGGGGCCCGTTCTCTGGAAACACCATATATTTT
. | TRBJ2-5 | . | TRBV9 | CASSVEGQKETQYF | TGTGCCAGCAGCGTAGAAGGGCAGAAAGAGACCCAGTACTTC
. | TRBJ1-2 | once | TRBV21-1 | CASGQASTNYGYTF | TGTGCCAGCGGACAGGCGAGTACTAACTATGGCTACACCTTC
TRBD2 | TRBJ2-7 | . | TRBV6-5 | CASSVAGGVYEQYF | TGTGCCAGCAGTGTAGCGGGGGGCGTCTACGAGCAGTACTTC
. | TRBJ2-7 | . | TRBV11-3 | CASSLTESYEQYF | TGTGCCAGCAGCTTGACGGAATCCTACGAGCAGTACTTC
TRBD1 | TRBJ1-3 | . | TRBV2 | CASTTFRDRGENTIYF | TGTGCCAGCACCACTTTCCGGGACAGGGGAGAAAACACCATATATTTT
. | TRBJ2-1 | . | TRBV21-1 | CASSNGRMGNEQFF | TGTGCCAGCAGCAACGGGAGGATGGGGAATGAGCAGTTCTTC
. | TRBJ2-7 | . | TRBV9 | CASSARPYEQYF | TGTGCCAGCAGCGCTCGACCATACGAGCAGTACTTC
TRBD1 | TRBJ1-1 | . | TRBV7-7 | CATWDRATTEAFF | TGTGCCACTTGGGACAGGGCGACCACTGAAGCTTTCTTT
. | TRBJ2-7 | . | TRBV6-1 | CASSERQVGGYEQYF | TGTGCCAGCAGTGAAAGGCAGGTCGGGGGCTACGAGCAGTACTTC
TRBD1 | TRBJ1-3 | . | TRBV6-1 | CASRDRGQDTIYF | TGTGCCAGCAGAGACAGGGGGCAAGACACCATATATTTT
. | TRBJ2-1 | few | TRBV2 | CASSGHAASYNEQFF | TGTGCCAGCAGTGGACACGCCGCCTCCTACAATGAGCAGTTCTTC
. | TRBJ2-5 | once | TRBV15 | CATSRNRQETQYF | TGTGCCACCAGCAGGAACAGACAAGAGACCCAGTACTTC
. | TRBJ2-2 | . | TRBV30 | CAWSAQGYTGELFF | TGTGCCTGGAGTGCTCAGGGATACACCGGGGAGCTGTTTTTT
. | TRBJ1-5 | . | TRBV27 | CASSLSGSHQPQHF | TGTGCCAGCAGTTTATCAGGGTCTCATCAGCCCCAGCATTTT
. | TRBJ2-2 | . | TRBV14 | CASSLMGDTGELFF | TGTGCCAGCAGCCTAATGGGGGACACCGGGGAGCTGTTTTTT
TRBD1 | TRBJ1-1 | few | TRBV29-1 | CSARGTGVVPEAFF | TGCAGCGCTCGAGGGACAGGGGTGGTCCCTGAAGCTTTCTTT